The 30 T cell receptor beta chains given below trace back to one sample, sequenced in a study of T cell responses to AZD1222 COVID-19 vaccine. The protocol was immunoSEQ multiplex PCR, while the TCRdb copy is restricted to in-frame clones and leaves out a portion. The data show more than 110,000 clones, 80% to 90% seen once. The sample consisted of peripheral blood, taken on day 0 of AZD1222 vaccination. The source of these receptors is an adult in good health.

This rearrangement joins TRBV29-1 to TRBJ1-2, with D possibly matching TRBD1 (5 bases). V shed 5 bases and J shed 1 base, with 17 bases lying between them. Looked up from germline, CDR1 is SQVTM and CDR2 is ANQGSEA. The CDR3 has 15 amino acids. CDR3 region: CSVWGVGTINYGYTF. The CDR3 DNA follows: TGCAGCGTTTGGGGGGTTGGGACGATTAACTATGGCTACACCTTC.

The CDR3 spells CASSPAGRVGTEAFF. The CDR3 nucleotides are TGCGCCAGCAGCCCCGCCGGCCGGGTAGGGACTGAAGCTTTCTTT. V is TRBV5-1 and J is TRBJ1-1; D remains ambiguous. V was shortened by 4 bases and J by 5 bases, with 18 bases between the two germline ends. Germline CDR1 is SGHRS and CDR2 is YFSETQ. The CDR3 has 15 residues.

The rearrangement links TRBV10-1 to TRBJ2-7, with TRBD2 matching 13 bases. V lost 5 bases to trimming and J lost 2 bases; unmatched junction nucleotides: 3. CDR3 length: 15 residues. The V gene's germline CDR1 is WNHNN and CDR2 SYGVQD (reference sequence). In nucleotides, the CDR3 is TGCGCCAGCAGTACTGGGACTAGCGGGGCCTACGAGCAGTACTTC. It translates to CASSTGTSGAYEQYF.

The genes are TRBV7-9 and TRBJ1-6; D is unclear. V gave up 2 bases and J gave up 5 bases, with 7 bases separating them. Germline lookup yields CDR1 SEHNR and CDR2 FQNEAQ (reference sequence). The CDR3 runs 14 residues. The DNA for the CDR3 is TGTGCCAGCAGCTTAATGGGGAATAATTCACCCCTCCACTTT. This encodes CASSLMGNNSPLHF.

This clone was counted a single time. The chain is built from TRBV19 and TRBJ2-1; maybe TRBD2 (5 bases). The CDR3 has 12 amino acids. With 3 bases removed from V and 7 bases from J, the gap between germline ends came to 7 bases. Per the germline V gene, CDR1 is LNHDA and CDR2 is SQIVND (reference sequence). CDR3 sequence (DNA): TGTGCCAGTAGTATGAGGGTGAATGAGCAGTTCTTC. Protein sequence: CASSMRVNEQFF.

The chain joins TRBV2 to TRBJ2-3; no clear D gene. The CDR3 runs to 14 residues. Germline CDR1 SNHLY, CDR2 FYNNEI. V was pared by 4 bases and J by 0 bases, with 8 bases between. CDR3 nucleotide sequence: TGTGCCAGCAGTGTAGACAAGAGCACAGATACGCAGTATTTT. Protein product: CASSVDKSTDTQYF.

The chain couples TRBV23-1 to TRBJ2-4, with D perhaps being TRBD1 or TRBD2 (6 bases each). TRBV23-1 falls under the ORF class, with uncertain function. CDR3 length: 12 residues. CDR3 protein: CARGAGKNIQYF. The CDR3 DNA follows: TGCGCGAGGGGGGCGGGAAAAAACATTCAGTACTTC.

This chain uses TRBV5-4 with TRBJ1-2; 9 bases match TRBD1. The CDR3 covers 14 residues. The junction had 11 bases not matched to a gene; V was cut back by 6 bases and J by 8 bases. Germline CDR1 is SGHNT and CDR2 is YYREEE (reference sequence). CDR3 residues: CASIRDRESGGYTF. CDR3 DNA: TGTGCCAGCATTCGGGACAGGGAATCGGGCGGCTACACCTTC.

The chain carries TRBV5-1 and TRBJ1-4, with 10 bases lining up with TRBD1. The CDR3 extends over 17 amino acids. V lost 0 bases, J lost 7 bases, and 9 bases stayed unmatched. Germline V lookup: CDR1 SGHRS, CDR2 YFSETQ. In DNA form, the CDR3 reads TGCGCCAGCAGCTTGGTTGGGACAGGGGCCGGCGGTGAAAAACTGTTTTTT. Its protein product is CASSLVGTGAGGEKLFF.

The V and J genes are TRBV6-5 and TRBJ1-5; no firm D call. Trimming pared 0 bases from V and 7 bases from J, leaving 7 bases between. The CDR3 consists of 13 residues. CDR1 is MNHEY, CDR2 SVGAGI, per germline. CDR3 region: CASSYSITQPQHF. CDR3 DNA sequence: TGTGCCAGCAGTTACTCGATTACCCAGCCCCAGCATTTT.

This clone turned up a few times. This chain connects TRBV4-1 to TRBJ2-7, with D perhaps assigned TRBD1 or TRBD2 (6 bases each). The CDR3 covers 19 residues. Trimming shortened V by 4 bases and J by 2 bases, and 27 bases separated the two germline ends. Germline V gene sequence: CDR1 MGHRA, CDR2 YSYEKL. CDR3 bases: TGCGCCAGCAGCCTTGGGCGGGACCCGGCAGGGGCGAACACCTACGAGCAGTACTTC. This encodes CASSLGRDPAGANTYEQYF.

This chain links TRBV27 with TRBJ2-2; D is ambiguous. Germline CDR1 MNHEY, CDR2 SMNVEV (reference sequence). V lost 5 bases and J 4 bases, leaving 11 bases between the germline ends. The length of the CDR3 is 14 residues. In DNA, the CDR3 is TGTGCCAGCAGTATACCTGACTTCACCGGGGAGCTGTTTTTT. This gives the protein CASSIPDFTGELFF.

The V call is TRBV19, the J call TRBJ2-7; TRBD2 aligns across 7 bases. Germline V gives CDR1 LNHDA, CDR2 SQIVND (reference sequence). The CDR3 sequence is 15 residues long. V lost 1 base and J lost 7; bases outside the gene matches: 10. The DNA of the CDR3 is TGTGCCAGTAGTATAGGAAGGCGGGTCGGGGGGGAGCAGTACTTC. It codes for CASSIGRRVGGEQYF. The whole variable domain, remainder taken from reference TRBV19 and TRBJ2-7, is DGGITQSPKYLFRKEGQNVTLSCEQNLNHDAMYWYRQDPGQGLRLIYYSQIVNDFQKGDIAEGYSVSREKKESFPLTVTSAQKNPTAFYLCASSIGRRVGGEQYFGPGTRLTVT.

V usage is TRBV6-5 and J usage is TRBJ2-5, with D unclear. The germline V gene has CDR1 MNHEY and CDR2 SVGAGI. Trimming removed 6 bases at V and 4 bases at J, with 3 bases between. This CDR3 contains 10 residues. CDR3 region: CASSRETQYF. CDR3 DNA: TGTGCCAGCAGCCGAGAGACCCAGTACTTC.

This chain joins TRBV18 and TRBJ2-3, with D hard to call. The CDR3 runs 12 residues. The V end lost 6 bases, the J end lost 5 bases, and 9 bases lay between the germline ends. Germline CDR1 reads KGHSH; CDR2 reads LQKENI. The CDR3 protein is CASSPYEDTQYF. CDR3 DNA: TGTGCCAGCTCGCCCTACGAAGATACGCAGTATTTT.

The CDR3 here is CASSPSTGTYEQYF. CDR3 DNA sequence: TGTGCCAGTAGTCCGTCGACAGGTACCTACGAGCAGTACTTC. The chain employs TRBV19 and TRBJ2-7; maybe TRBD1 (6 bases). V was trimmed by 5 bases and J by 2 bases, leaving 13 bases between them. The CDR3 totals 14 residues. Germline V CDR1 and CDR2: LNHDA, SQIVND (reference sequence).

The V call is TRBV18, the J call TRBJ1-1; D is perhaps TRBD1 (5 bases). This CDR3 is 15 amino acids long. V gave up 5 bases and J gave up 1 base, with 14 bases separating them. Germline V CDR1 and CDR2: KGHSH, LQKENI. The CDR3 loop reads CASSASGTSNTEAFF. The CDR3, as DNA: TGTGCCAGCTCAGCCTCCGGGACTTCGAACACTGAAGCTTTCTTT.

Worth noting for this clone: The same CDR3 arises from other DNA sequences in this sample as well. The chain combines TRBV27 with TRBJ1-5, with D tentatively TRBD1 (5 bases). The ends were cut back, 6 bases at V and 2 bases at J, with 11 bases in the middle. This CDR3 region has 14 residues. The germline V gene has CDR1 MNHEY and CDR2 SMNVEV (reference sequence). CDR3 loop: CASSLTGGNQPQHF. DNA of the CDR3: TGTGCCAGCAGCCTTACAGGAGGCAATCAGCCCCAGCATTTT.

This clone was seen more than once but under ten times. The rearrangement joins TRBV5-4 to TRBJ2-1, with 9 nucleotides matching TRBD2. The germline V gene encodes CDR1 SGHNT and CDR2 YYREEE (reference sequence). V lost 4 bases and J lost 7; bases outside the gene matches: 3. The CDR3 totals 13 residues. The CDR3 region is CASSRTSVNEQFF. The DNA of the CDR3 is TGTGCCAGCAGCCGGACTAGCGTAAATGAGCAGTTCTTC.

The CDR3: CAIREEELQGSRGYTF. The CDR3 DNA sequence: TGTGCCATCAGAGAGGAGGAGCTTCAGGGTTCCCGTGGCTACACCTTC. J is TRBJ1-2 and V is TRBV10-3; tentatively, D is TRBD1 (5 bases). Germline loops: CDR1 ENHRY, CDR2 SYGVKD. The CDR3 covers 16 residues. V lost 6 bases to trimming and J lost 7 bases, with 24 bases between them.

V usage is TRBV10-2 and J usage is TRBJ2-7, with 10 bases that match TRBD1. The CDR3 covers 15 residues. Germline values: CDR1 WSHSY, CDR2 SAAADI. Trimming cost V 6 bases and J 2 bases; bases outside gene matches: 7. CDR3 nucleotide sequence: TGCGCCAGCAGGAGAACCGGGACAGGGGCCTACGAGCAGTACTTC. Translated: CASRRTGTGAYEQYF.

This rearrangement joins TRBV4-1 to TRBJ2-7, with D perhaps matching TRBD1 (5 bases). The germline CDR1 and CDR2 sequences are MGHRA and YSYEKL. V lost 0 bases, J lost 2 bases, and 8 bases lay in between. The CDR3 sequence is 14 residues long. The CDR3 DNA reads as TGCGCCAGCAGCCAAGATTGGGGCACCTACGAGCAGTACTTC. It translates to CASSQDWGTYEQYF.

V usage is TRBV25-1 and J usage is TRBJ2-7; D ambiguous. The CDR3 spans 16 residues. The germline V gene encodes CDR1 MGHDK and CDR2 SYGVNS. V shed 7 bases and J shed 1 base, with 20 bases lying between them. The CDR3: CASIGISTFTSYEQYF. CDR3 in DNA: TGTGCCAGCATTGGAATCTCGACATTTACGTCCTACGAGCAGTACTTC.

The rearrangement links TRBV6-4 to TRBJ2-3; D is uncertain. The CDR3 sequence is 15 residues long. The V end lost 0 bases, the J end lost 2 bases, and 9 bases lay between the germline ends. Germline CDR1 reads MRHNA; CDR2 reads SNTAGT. CDR3 DNA: TGTGCCAGCAGTGACTCGGGCAGAATCACAGATACGCAGTATTTT. Translation: CASSDSGRITDTQYF.

The gene calls are TRBV11-2 and TRBJ1-6, with D possibly being TRBD1 (5 bases). The CDR3 extends over 14 amino acids. Between the trimmed V and J ends, which lost 5 bases and 7 bases, there was a span of 12 bases. From germline, CDR1 is SGHAT and CDR2 FQNNGV. CDR3 in amino acids: CASSLGLPNSPLHF. Here the CDR3 DNA reads TGTGCCAGCAGCCTGGGGCTCCCGAATTCACCCCTCCACTTT.

The genes are TRBV9 and TRBJ2-3, with 7 bases matching TRBD2. There are 16 residues in the CDR3. Looked up from germline, CDR1 is SGDLS and CDR2 is YYNGEE. V was clipped by 3 bases and J by 2 bases; unmatched bases: 9. The CDR3 loop reads CASSAHLADTTDTQYF. For the CDR3, the DNA is TGTGCCAGCAGCGCGCACCTAGCGGACACCACAGATACGCAGTATTTT.

In this sample, this clone turned up once. The chain uses TRBV7-8 and TRBJ2-3; 8 nucleotides agree with TRBD2. The germline gives CDR1 SGHVS, CDR2 FQNEAQ. This CDR3 comprises 17 residues. J was trimmed by 10 bases and V by 3 bases; bases with no gene match: 18. The CDR3 region is CASSFQFGVQRGQAQYF. In DNA form, the CDR3 reads TGTGCCAGCAGCTTCCAGTTCGGGGTTCAGCGGGGGCAGGCGCAGTATTTT. The full variable domain, its missing parts supplied by reference TRBV7-8 and TRBJ2-3, is GAGVSQSPRYKVAKRGQDVALRCDPISGHVSLFWYQQALGQGPEFLTYFQNEAQLDKSGLPSDRFFAERPEGSVSTLKIQRTQQEDSAVYLCASSFQFGVQRGQAQYFGPGTRLTVL.

CDR3 in amino acids: CASVKAWPPEAFF. The CDR3 DNA reads TGTGCCAGCGTAAAAGCGTGGCCGCCTGAAGCTTTCTTT. J is TRBJ1-1 and V is TRBV28; no clear D. Deletions cut 8 bases from V and 6 bases from J, with 16 bases between. This CDR3 spans 13 amino acids. Germline CDR1 MDHEN, CDR2 SYDVKM.

The rearrangement joins TRBV5-1 to TRBJ2-1; 11 bases map to TRBD2. V lost 4 bases and J lost 5; bases outside the gene matches: 8. Per germline, CDR1 SGHRS and CDR2 YFSETQ. CDR3 size: 16 residues. The CDR3 DNA is TGCGCCAGCAGCCCTAGACTAGCGGGGACCAACAATGAGCAGTTCTTC. It is translated as CASSPRLAGTNNEQFF.

The rearrangement joins TRBV12-3 or TRBV12-4 to TRBJ1-1, with TRBD1 matching 7 bases. V dropped 3 bases and J dropped 12; count of bases not matched to a gene: 7. The CDR3 spans 12 residues. The DNA of the CDR3 is TGTGCCAGCAGTTTGGGCCAACAGGGGACTTTCTTT. Translated, it gives CASSLGQQGTFF.